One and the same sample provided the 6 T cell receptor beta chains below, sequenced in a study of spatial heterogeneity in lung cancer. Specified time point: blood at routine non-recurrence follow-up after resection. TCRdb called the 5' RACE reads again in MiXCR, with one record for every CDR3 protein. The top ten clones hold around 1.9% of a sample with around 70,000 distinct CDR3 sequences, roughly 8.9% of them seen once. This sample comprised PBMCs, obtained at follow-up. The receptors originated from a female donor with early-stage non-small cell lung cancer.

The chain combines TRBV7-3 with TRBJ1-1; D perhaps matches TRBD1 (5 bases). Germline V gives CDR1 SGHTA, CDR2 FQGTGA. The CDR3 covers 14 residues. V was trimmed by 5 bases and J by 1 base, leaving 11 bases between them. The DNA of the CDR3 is TGTGCCAGCAGCATAGGGACGGGGAACACTGAAGCTTTCTTT. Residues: CASSIGTGNTEAFF.

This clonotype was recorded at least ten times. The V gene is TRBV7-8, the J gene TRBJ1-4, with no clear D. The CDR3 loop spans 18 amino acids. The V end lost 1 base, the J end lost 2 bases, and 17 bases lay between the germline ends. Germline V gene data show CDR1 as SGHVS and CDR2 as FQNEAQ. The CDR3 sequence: CASSLGVSSDGTNEKLFF. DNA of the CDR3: TGTGCCAGCAGCTTAGGAGTCAGCTCTGACGGGACTAATGAAAAACTGTTTTTT.

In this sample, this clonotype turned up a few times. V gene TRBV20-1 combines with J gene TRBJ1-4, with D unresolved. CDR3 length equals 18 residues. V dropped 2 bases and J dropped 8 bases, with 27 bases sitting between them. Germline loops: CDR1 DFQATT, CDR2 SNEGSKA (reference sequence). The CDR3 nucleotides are TGCAGTGCTAGACAAATTGGACGGTTGGCTCTAATAGACGAAAAACTGTTTTTT. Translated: CSARQIGRLALIDEKLFF.

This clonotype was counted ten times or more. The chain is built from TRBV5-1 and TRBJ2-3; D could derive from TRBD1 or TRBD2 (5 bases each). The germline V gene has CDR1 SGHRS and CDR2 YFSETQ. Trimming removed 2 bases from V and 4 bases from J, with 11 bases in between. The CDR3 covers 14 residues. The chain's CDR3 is CASSFGGAPDTQYF. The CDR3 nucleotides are TGCGCCAGCAGCTTTGGGGGAGCCCCAGATACGCAGTATTTT.

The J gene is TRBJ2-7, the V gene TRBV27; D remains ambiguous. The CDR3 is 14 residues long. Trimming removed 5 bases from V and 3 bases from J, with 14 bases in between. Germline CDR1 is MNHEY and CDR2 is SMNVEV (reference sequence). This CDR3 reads CASSKKYRIYEQYF. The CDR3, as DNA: TGTGCCAGCAGTAAGAAATATCGGATCTACGAGCAGTACTTC.

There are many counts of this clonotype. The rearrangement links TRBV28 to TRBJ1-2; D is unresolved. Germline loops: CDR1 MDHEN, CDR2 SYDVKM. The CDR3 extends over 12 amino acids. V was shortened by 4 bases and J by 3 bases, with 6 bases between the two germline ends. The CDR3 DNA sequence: TGTGCCAGCAGTTGGGCAGACTATGGCTACACCTTC. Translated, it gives CASSWADYGYTF.